This is a list of T cell receptor beta chains from one sample in a study of T cell changes during pregnancy in multiple sclerosis. Measured with immunoSEQ multiplex PCR; TCRdb has only the in-frame clones, and not every one. This sample has fewer than 45,000 clones; 80% to 90% occur once, and the top ten carry 0.45% to 0.6%. The sequencing used CD4+ T cells from peripheral blood mononuclear cells, collected in the first trimester of pregnancy. Receptors originate from a female donor with multiple sclerosis, enrolled in a pregnancy study. The CDR3 runs from the conserved cysteine through the conserved F or W. D genes are given only for firm matches. Only some rows state a clone size, as once, few, many or a class for expanded clones.

V	D	size	J	CDR3	DNA
TRBV30	NA	NA	TRBJ2-5	CAWSVGETQYF	TGTGCCTGGAGTGTCGGGGAGACCCAGTACTTC
TRBV2	NA	NA	TRBJ1-2	CASSEARRGYTF	TGTGCCAGCAGTGAAGCGCGGAGAGGCTACACCTTC
TRBV28	NA	NA	TRBJ1-4	CASRTTGGNEKLFF	TGTGCCAGCAGAACTACGGGTGGGAATGAAAAACTGTTTTTT
TRBV5-1	NA	once	TRBJ1-5	CASSFIGGQPQHF	TGCGCCAGCAGCTTCATCGGGGGTCAGCCCCAGCATTTT
TRBV10-3	TRBD2	NA	TRBJ2-1	CAISESPTSGIHNEQFF	TGTGCCATCAGTGAGTCCCCGACTAGCGGGATCCACAATGAGCAGTTCTTC
TRBV10-3	TRBD1	NA	TRBJ2-7	CAISSGTGAYEQYF	TGTGCCATCAGCTCCGGGACAGGGGCCTACGAGCAGTACTTC
TRBV15	TRBD2	NA	TRBJ2-3	CATSRDSGTGGGTDTQYF	TGTGCCACCAGCAGAGATTCGGGAACGGGAGGTGGGACAGATACGCAGTATTTT
TRBV7-2	NA	NA	TRBJ1-2	CASSLYEGPYGYTF	TGTGCCAGCAGCTTATACGAGGGTCCCTATGGCTACACCTTC
TRBV19	NA	NA	TRBJ2-7	CASSIAVRGSETYEQYF	TGTGCCAGTAGTATAGCCGTCAGGGGCTCGGAGACCTACGAGCAGTACTTC
TRBV20-1	TRBD2	NA	TRBJ2-7	CSASGRDEQYF	TGCAGTGCTAGCGGGAGGGACGAGCAGTACTTC
TRBV7-2	TRBD2	NA	TRBJ2-2	CASSLGVAGGNTGELFF	TGTGCCAGCAGCTTGGGGGTAGCGGGGGGGAACACCGGGGAGCTGTTTTTT
TRBV18	TRBD1	NA	TRBJ1-3	CASSLTQGESRYTIYF	TGTGCCAGCTCGCTGACTCAGGGGGAATCCCGATACACCATATATTTT
TRBV19	TRBD2	NA	TRBJ2-5	CASTSGGRGTQYF	TGTGCCTCTACCTCGGGGGGGCGGGGGACCCAGTACTTC
TRBV6-4	TRBD2	NA	TRBJ2-1	CASSPRTSGGVTSLYNEQFF	TGTGCCAGCAGTCCGAGGACTAGCGGGGGGGTCACCTCCCTATACAATGAGCAGTTCTTC
TRBV5-1	NA	NA	TRBJ1-4	CASSLEANPGEKLFF	TGCGCCAGCAGCTTGGAGGCCAACCCGGGAGAAAAACTGTTTTTT
TRBV25-1	NA	NA	TRBJ1-4	CASSEMSRVNEKLFF	TGTGCCAGCAGTGAAATGTCCAGGGTCAACGAAAAACTGTTTTTT
TRBV2	NA	few	TRBJ1-3	CASSFQGTGNTIYF	TGTGCCAGCAGTTTTCAGGGGACTGGAAACACCATATATTTT
TRBV4-3	NA	once	TRBJ1-3	CASSQAPTGTGNTIYF	TGCGCCAGCAGCCAGGCTCCTACAGGGACCGGGAACACCATATATTTT
TRBV7-9	NA	NA	TRBJ1-2	CASNQREAYGYTF	TGTGCCAGCAATCAGAGGGAAGCCTATGGCTACACCTTC
TRBV5-5	TRBD2	NA	TRBJ2-1	CASSLQRLAGDEQFF	TGTGCCAGCAGCTTACAGAGACTAGCGGGAGATGAGCAGTTCTTC
TRBV7-2	NA	NA	TRBJ1-1	CASSLESRNTEAFF	TGTGCCAGCAGCTTGGAGTCGAGGAACACTGAAGCTTTCTTT
TRBV7-8	TRBD1	once	TRBJ2-7	CASSSAGTGLLYEQYF	TGTGCCAGCAGCTCGGCCGGGACAGGGCTCCTCTACGAGCAGTACTTC
TRBV11-2	NA	NA	TRBJ2-3	CACQRSTDTQYF	TGTGCCTGCCAGCGGAGCACAGATACGCAGTATTTT
TRBV7-9	NA	NA	TRBJ1-2	CASSYTSSHYGYTF	TGTGCCAGCAGTTACACATCCAGTCACTATGGCTACACCTTC
TRBV27	NA	NA	TRBJ1-5	CASSPRTGGDQPQHF	TGTGCCAGCAGTCCCCGGACGGGGGGAGATCAGCCCCAGCATTTT
TRBV6-5	TRBD1	few	TRBJ2-7	CASSYAGTGSPYEQYF	TGTGCCAGCAGTTACGCGGGGACAGGGTCCCCCTACGAGCAGTACTTC
TRBV10-3	NA	NA	TRBJ2-4	CATGDLMLAKNIQYF	TGTGCCACGGGGGACCTAATGCTAGCCAAAAACATTCAGTACTTC
TRBV10-3	TRBD1	NA	TRBJ1-5	CAISEVPGGQGSQPQHF	TGTGCCATCAGTGAGGTCCCGGGAGGACAGGGGAGTCAGCCCCAGCATTTT
TRBV28	TRBD1	NA	TRBJ1-5	CASSLGTVYSNQPQHF	TGTGCCAGCAGTTTGGGGACAGTATATAGCAATCAGCCCCAGCATTTT
TRBV29-1	NA	NA	TRBJ2-7	CSVGLVKSSYEQYF	TGCAGCGTTGGGCTGGTCAAAAGCTCCTACGAGCAGTACTTC
TRBV7-9	TRBD1	NA	TRBJ1-1	CASSLETGGTEAFF	TGTGCCAGCAGCTTAGAAACAGGGGGGACTGAAGCTTTCTTT
TRBV5-1	TRBD1	NA	TRBJ2-5	CASRMGQGQETQYF	TGCGCCAGCAGAATGGGACAGGGTCAAGAGACCCAGTACTTC
TRBV6-5	TRBD2	NA	TRBJ2-3	CASSSFSGGATDTQYF	TGTGCCAGCAGTTCCTTTAGCGGGGGGGCCACAGATACGCAGTATTTT